Listed below are T cell receptor beta chains from one sample, sequenced in a study of regulatory T cells in long-lasting Graves disease. TCRdb reanalysed the multiplex PCR reads using MiXCR and keeps one entry per CDR3 protein. The data show 500,000 or so distinct CDR3 sequences, about 15% seen once. The sample was also reused in another study, on T cells in Graves' hyperthyroidism and ophthalmopathy.

The sequenced sample was peripheral blood mononuclear cells (PBMCs), obtained at new diagnosis, from a patient treated with antithyroid drugs. These receptor sequences come from a woman aged 35 to 60 with Graves disease. Both conserved end residues are trimmed from each CDR3.

j_gene,v_gene,len,CDR3aa
TRBJ2-1,TRBV7-8,11,ASSLIRHNEQF
TRBJ1-5,TRBV4-1,13,ASSQAWGQVQPQH
TRBJ1-6,TRBV2,13,ASRPFGQGNSPLH
TRBJ2-7,TRBV11-1,15,ASSPSPVAEEPYEQY
TRBJ2-7,TRBV27,13,ASSSPMTDYYEQY
TRBJ2-5,TRBV12-3/TRBV12-4,12,ASSLAGGHETQY
TRBJ2-7,TRBV10-2,13,ASNGRAISSYEQY
TRBJ2-7,TRBV3-1,12,ASSQGRAANEQY
TRBJ1-3,TRBV15,12,ATSGGDPGNTIY
TRBJ1-3,TRBV12-3/TRBV12-4,15,ASRGVKPGLSENTIY
TRBJ2-3,TRBV19,11,ATRTSAADTQY
TRBJ2-3,TRBV29-1,11,SARVSLTDTQY
TRBJ1-4,TRBV9,15,ASSVAPGDATNEKLF
TRBJ1-5,TRBV12-5,14,ASGLVVGGGDQPQH
TRBJ1-1,TRBV7-9,15,ASSLFAMGAPNTEAF
TRBJ2-7,TRBV5-1,9,ASSGDYEQY
TRBJ1-1,TRBV7-8,12,ASSLDGGRTEAF
TRBJ2-1,TRBV9,16,ASSPGLAGGYTYNEQF
TRBJ1-1,TRBV20-1,11,SVMNRGGTEAL
TRBJ1-1,TRBV25-1,10,ASSEWGAEAF
TRBJ1-2,TRBV7-2,13,ASSPTGQGAYGYT
TRBJ2-7,TRBV6-1,10,ASSHGGYEQY
TRBJ1-1,TRBV30,10,AWSVPSGRAF
TRBJ1-1,TRBV19,9,ASMAYTEAF
TRBJ2-7,TRBV18,13,ASSPYRGPSNEQY
TRBJ1-5,TRBV28,10,AIGQYNQPQH
TRBJ1-2,TRBV9,13,ASSLKQGSNYGYT
TRBJ1-1,TRBV20-1,12,SASSAGTGTEAF
TRBJ1-1,TRBV3-1,11,ASSQNLNTEAF
TRBJ2-1,TRBV12-3/TRBV12-4,12,ASTLFGGANEQF
TRBJ2-7,TRBV10-3,13,AITLSGTGGDEQY
TRBJ2-3,TRBV6-2/TRBV6-3,12,ASSSPTRGHTQY
TRBJ2-5,TRBV6-2/TRBV6-3,11,ASSEQGTETQY
TRBJ1-2,TRBV6-1,13,ASTRTPGTGYGYT
TRBJ1-1,TRBV9,13,ASSVGPPPDTEAF
TRBJ2-7,TRBV28,12,ASRAEGAPYEQY
TRBJ2-2,TRBV5-1,14,ASSLAKASGTGELF
TRBJ2-7,TRBV3-1,13,ASSQRGALSYEQY
TRBJ2-2,TRBV11-2,13,ASAPRPANTGELF
TRBJ2-3,TRBV12-3/TRBV12-4,12,ASSRRISADTQY
TRBJ1-1,TRBV10-3,9,AISEGTEAF
TRBJ2-7,TRBV9,13,ASSVGAGVFYEQY
TRBJ1-5,TRBV7-2,15,ASSLGGGLYSNQPQH
TRBJ2-7,TRBV7-6,14,ASSLTLGRAPYEQY
TRBJ2-2,TRBV9,15,ASNPGTSGRNTGELF
TRBJ2-1,TRBV12-3/TRBV12-4,11,ASSPTTGVGQF
TRBJ1-1,TRBV30,11,ACPDRRNTEAF
TRBJ1-2,TRBV20-1,10,SASLGNYGYT
TRBJ1-3,TRBV12-3/TRBV12-4,13,ASSLQASRGNTIY
TRBJ2-1,TRBV11-3,14,ASSGGLAGNYNEQF
TRBJ1-1,TRBV5-1,15,ASSITTGWGSNTEAF
TRBJ2-2,TRBV2,11,ASMPTPAGELF
TRBJ2-3,TRBV18,16,ASSYRPDRGRSTDTQY